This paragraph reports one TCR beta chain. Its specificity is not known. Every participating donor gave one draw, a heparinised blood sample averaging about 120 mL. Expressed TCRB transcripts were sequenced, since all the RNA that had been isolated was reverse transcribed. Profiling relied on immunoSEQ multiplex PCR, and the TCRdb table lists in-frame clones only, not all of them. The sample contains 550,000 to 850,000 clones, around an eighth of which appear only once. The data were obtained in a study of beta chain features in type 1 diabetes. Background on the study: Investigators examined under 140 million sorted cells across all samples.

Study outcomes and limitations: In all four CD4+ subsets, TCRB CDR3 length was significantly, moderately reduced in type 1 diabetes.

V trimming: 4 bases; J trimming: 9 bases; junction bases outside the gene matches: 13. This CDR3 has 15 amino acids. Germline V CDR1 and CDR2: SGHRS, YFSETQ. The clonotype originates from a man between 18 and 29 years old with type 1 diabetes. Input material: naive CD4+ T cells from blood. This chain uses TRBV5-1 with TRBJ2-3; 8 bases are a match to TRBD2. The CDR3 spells CASSPSPGGAGTQYF. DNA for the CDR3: TGCGCCAGCAGCCCCTCACCGGGAGGGGCTGGAACGCAGTATTTT.